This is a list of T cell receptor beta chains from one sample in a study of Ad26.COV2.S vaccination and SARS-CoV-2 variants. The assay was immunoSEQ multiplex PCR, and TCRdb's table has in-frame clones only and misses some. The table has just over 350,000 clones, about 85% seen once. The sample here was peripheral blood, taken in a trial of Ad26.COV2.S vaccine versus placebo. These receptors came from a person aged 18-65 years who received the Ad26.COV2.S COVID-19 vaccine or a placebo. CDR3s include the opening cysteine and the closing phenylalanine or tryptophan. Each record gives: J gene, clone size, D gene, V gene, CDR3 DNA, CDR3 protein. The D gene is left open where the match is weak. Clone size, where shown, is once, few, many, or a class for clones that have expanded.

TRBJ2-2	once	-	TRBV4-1	TGCGCCAGCAGCCAAGGGCAGGAATGGAGCGGGGAGCTGTTTTTT	CASSQGQEWSGELFF
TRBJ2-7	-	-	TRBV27	TGTGCCAGCAGCCAACCCGGGACTTCCTCCTCATCCTACGAGCAGTACTTC	CASSQPGTSSSSYEQYF
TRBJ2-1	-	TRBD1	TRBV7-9	TGTGCCAGCAGCCCACAGGGGGGCTCCTACAATGAGCAGTTCTTC	CASSPQGGSYNEQFF
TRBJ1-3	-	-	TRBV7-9	TGTGCCAGCAGCTATAACAAGGGTCCCTCTGGAAACACCATATATTTT	CASSYNKGPSGNTIYF
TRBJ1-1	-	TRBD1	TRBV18	TGTGCCAGCTCACCCGATCCGGGGACAGTTGAAGCTTTCTTT	CASSPDPGTVEAFF
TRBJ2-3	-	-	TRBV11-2	TGTGCCAGCAGCTTGGCCGCCCCCCAGAATACGCAGTATTTT	CASSLAAPQNTQYF
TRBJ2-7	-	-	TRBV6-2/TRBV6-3	TGTGCCAGCAGTTTATCTTTCTACGAGCAGTACTTC	CASSLSFYEQYF
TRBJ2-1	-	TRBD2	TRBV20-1	TGCAGTGCTAGTCCCCCCAGCGGGAGGGTCGATGAGCAGTTCTTC	CSASPPSGRVDEQFF
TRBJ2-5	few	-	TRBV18	TGTGCCAGCTCACCGGCGGGAAACCAAGAGACCCAGTACTTC	CASSPAGNQETQYF
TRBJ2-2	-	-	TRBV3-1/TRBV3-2	TGTGCCAGCAGCCAACGGGAGAGGACCGGGGAGCTGTTTTTT	CASSQRERTGELFF
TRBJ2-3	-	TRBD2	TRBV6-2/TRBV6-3	TGTGCCAGCAGTTACTCGGCGGGGGATTTGGATACGCAGTATTTT	CASSYSAGDLDTQYF
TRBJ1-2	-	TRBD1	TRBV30	TGTGCCTGGAGTGCAGGGGGAACCCCCTATGGCTACACCTTC	CAWSAGGTPYGYTF
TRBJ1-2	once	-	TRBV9	TGTGCCAGCAGCGCACTCTATGGCTACACCTTC	CASSALYGYTF
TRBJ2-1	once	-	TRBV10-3	TGTGCCGCCACCCCCGGGGGCCTCCAGTACAATGAGCAGTTCTTC	CAATPGGLQYNEQFF
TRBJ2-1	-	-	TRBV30	TGTGCCTTTCAACCGGGACTCCGCTACAATGAGCAGTTCTTC	CAFQPGLRYNEQFF
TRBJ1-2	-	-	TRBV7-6	TGTGCCAGCAGCTTAGCCGGGACGGGAAACTATGGCTACACCTTC	CASSLAGTGNYGYTF
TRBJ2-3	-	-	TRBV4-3	TGCGCCAGCAGCCAAGAACTTTTGGGTACGCAGTATTTT	CASSQELLGTQYF
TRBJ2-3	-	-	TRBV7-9	TGTGCCAGCAGCTTACCAGGGGCGCGAACAGATACGCAGTATTTT	CASSLPGARTDTQYF
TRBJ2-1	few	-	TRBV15	TGTGCCACCAGCCCCCCCCCTAGGAGCTCCTACAATGAGCAGTTCTTC	CATSPPPRSSYNEQFF
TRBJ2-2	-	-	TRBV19	TGTGCCAGTAGTTCAGGGAGGAATCCCTTCCGGGAGCTGTTTTTT	CASSSGRNPFRELFF
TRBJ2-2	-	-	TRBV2	TGTGCCAGCAACAAGAACACCGGGGAGCTGTTTTTT	CASNKNTGELFF
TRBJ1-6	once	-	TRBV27	TGTGCCAGCAGACCCCCCCACTCAAAGATGAATTCACCCCTCCACTTT	CASRPPHSKMNSPLHF
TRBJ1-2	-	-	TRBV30	TGTGCCTCAGACTATGGCTACACCTTC	CASDYGYTF
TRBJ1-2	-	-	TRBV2	TGTGCCAGCAGCGCAGGTACCTATGGCTACACCTTC	CASSAGTYGYTF
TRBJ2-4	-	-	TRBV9	TGTGCCAGCAGCGTAGAGGGCAGCATTCAGTACTTC	CASSVEGSIQYF
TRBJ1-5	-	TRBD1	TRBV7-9	TGTGCCAGCAGCCCGGGACAGGGAACTTATAGCAATCAGCCCCAGCATTTT	CASSPGQGTYSNQPQHF
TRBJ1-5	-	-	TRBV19	TGTGCCAGTAGTATTGACAGGACCAGCAATCAGCCCCAGCATTTT	CASSIDRTSNQPQHF
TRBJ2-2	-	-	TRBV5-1	TGCGCCAGCAGCTTGGCAGGAGTTGGCACCGGGGAGCTGTTTTTT	CASSLAGVGTGELFF
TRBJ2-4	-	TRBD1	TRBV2	TGTGCCAGCAGTCTATCCCAGGGGGCAGCCAAAAACATTCAGTACTTC	CASSLSQGAAKNIQYF
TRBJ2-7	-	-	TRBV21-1	TGTGCCAGCAGCAAACCAGGTGTGGGAGGTTTGAACTACGAGCAGTACTTC	CASSKPGVGGLNYEQYF
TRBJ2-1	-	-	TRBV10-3	TGTGCCATCAGTCGGGTTAGCAGATACAATGAGCAGTTCTTC	CAISRVSRYNEQFF
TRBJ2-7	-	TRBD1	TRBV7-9	TGTGCCAGCAGCTTAGTTTACGGGACAGGGGTCTCCTACGAGCAGTACTTC	CASSLVYGTGVSYEQYF
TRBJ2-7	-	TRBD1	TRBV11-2	TGTGCCAGCAGCCCCGGGACAGGGGCTTCCTACGAGCAGTACTTC	CASSPGTGASYEQYF
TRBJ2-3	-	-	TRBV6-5	TGTGCCAGCAGTAGGGGGGGGTCAACAGATACGCAGTATTTT	CASSRGGSTDTQYF
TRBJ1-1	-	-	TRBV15	TGTGCCACCAGCAGAGATGTCAGGGGCGCGAACACTGAAGCTTTCTTT	CATSRDVRGANTEAFF
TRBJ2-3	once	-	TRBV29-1	TGCAGCGTTGATGGTCTCCTTAGCACAGATACGCAGTATTTT	CSVDGLLSTDTQYF
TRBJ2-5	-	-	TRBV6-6	TGTGCCAGCAGTCGGGACGGAAGGTACCAAGAGACCCAGTACTTC	CASSRDGRYQETQYF
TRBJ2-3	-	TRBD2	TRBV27	TGTGCCAGCAGTCAAACTCGGGGGGAAGCAGATACGCAGTATTTT	CASSQTRGEADTQYF
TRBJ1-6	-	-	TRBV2	TGTGCCAGCAGTTGGGACACGGGCGAATCACCCCTCCACTTT	CASSWDTGESPLHF
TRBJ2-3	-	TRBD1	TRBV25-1	TGTGCCAGCAGCAACCCGGGACAGACAGATACGCAGTATTTT	CASSNPGQTDTQYF
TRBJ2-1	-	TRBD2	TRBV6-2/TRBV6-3	TGTGCCAGCAGCCTCTTAGCGGGCTCCTACAATGAGCAGTTCTTC	CASSLLAGSYNEQFF
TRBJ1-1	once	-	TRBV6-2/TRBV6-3	TGTGCCAGCAGTCCCCCCCTGCTTGAGATGAACACTGAAGCTTTCTTT	CASSPPLLEMNTEAFF
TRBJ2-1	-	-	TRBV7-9	TGTGCCAGCAGGCAGGGATACCCCTACAATGAGCAGTTCTTC	CASRQGYPYNEQFF